This T cell receptor (beta chain) is from a study of vaccination effects on CD4 cells after COVID-19 (dated by TCRdb to 2022 to 2024). Some background on the complete study: Across the study, the median time from the second dose to post-vaccine sampling was 72 days (range 14 to 241). In both COVID-19 convalescent patients and infection-naive vaccine recipients, the study compared SARS-CoV-2 spike-specific CD4+ TCR repertoires from before mRNA vaccination with those from after it. A total of 10 COVID-19 convalescent patients and several SARS-CoV-2-naive healthy vaccine recipients were included in the full study. In the study, cultures from other donors were sequenced using the Oncomine TCR Beta short-read assay on an Illumina iSeq 100.

Receptor libraries were prepared by the immunoSEQ multiplex PCR assay. DNA from the cultured and isolated CD4+ T cells underwent TCR beta CDR3 sequencing. Concerning the study's data processing: Non-productive TCR sequences were discarded, and reads were trimmed to the CDR3 region, with only CDR3s of 7 or more amino acids retained. Antigen-specific clonotypes were identified with the MANAFEST web app by comparing expansion in peptide wells against reference cultures. Positive clones required FDR<0.05 expansion versus reference and all other wells, odds ratio above 5, and frequency above 0.1% in two replicate wells. A clonotype was called cross-reactive if it was significantly expanded both in SARS-CoV-2 spike wells and in at least one common cold coronavirus spike condition. CDR3 similarity was assessed by Levenshtein distance using the stringdist R package, and unrooted trees were constructed with ape in R 3.6.1. TCRdb provides this immuneACCESS table in a form limited to in-frame rearrangements. Some clones are lacking; in checked studies, under half of them reflect an unresolved V gene, and why the rest are absent is not known. V, J and clone size derive from that table, while D and trimming were established from the DNA sequence. The sample includes more than 65,000 clones, with about 80% observed a single time. Clones ranked in the top ten supply 0.95% to 1.5% of the sample.

Broader findings and caveats from the paper: The study was limited by a small number of convalescent patients and lacked early post-infection timepoints. In healthy vaccine recipients, vaccine-induced clones were almost all SARS-CoV-2 mono-reactive, with only 1 of 255 being cross-reactive with common cold coronaviruses. Clones induced by infection and clones induced by vaccination both contracted markedly at late timepoints after vaccination, which fits with T cell responses waning over time.

A distance of 11 bases separates the germline ends of V and J, which lose 0 bases and 5 bases respectively. The CDR3 runs 14 residues from the cysteine to the valine. The read is trimmed to its CDR3 DNA, 42 bases read in frame from base 1. CDR1 and CDR2 are read off the germline V gene (reference sequence) as SEHNR and FQNEAQ. In the ViraFEST assay, PBMC were stimulated with viral peptide pools, and antigen-specific CD4+ T cell clonotypes were then identified by expansion using TCR sequencing. After around ten days of culture, CD4+ T cells were isolated with the EasySep CD4+ T cell isolation kit. Participants received two doses of either the BNT162b2 or the mRNA-1273 mRNA SARS-CoV-2 vaccine. None of the healthy vaccine recipients had a prior SARS-CoV-2 infection, which was confirmed by nucleocapsid antibody tests that came back negative both before and after vaccination. A few million PBMC per well were cultured with 10 ug/ml peptides in IMDM containing 5% human AB serum, around 10 IU/ml IL-2 and gentamicin. On days 3 and 7, half of the culture medium was replaced with fresh IL-2-containing medium. Unless noted otherwise, every peptide stimulation condition was grown in triplicate wells. PBMC were separated from whole blood using Ficoll-Paque Plus gradient centrifugation and were then either cryopreserved at -140C or used fresh. Overlapping peptide pools spanned the spike proteins of SARS-CoV-2 and the common cold coronaviruses HCoV-NL63, HCoV-OC43 and HCoV-229E. Genomic DNA was extracted from cultured CD4+ T cells with the QIAamp micro DNA kit.

Worth noting for this clone: Its antigen remains unidentified. The input lacks base qualities; no much larger clone sits a single base away.

The TCR sequence derives from a human donor who received a COVID-19 vaccine. Material: CD4+ T cells from PBMCs cultured with HCoV-229E spike peptides, obtained after COVID-19 vaccination. This specimen's cell subset or site label, per the study, means: HCoV-229E spike overlapping peptide pool stimulation. The chain was built from TRBV7-9 and TRBJ2-7, with the identity of the D gene unclear. The DNA sequence follows: TGTGCCAGCAGCTTAGCATTAGGGTCGCACGAGCAGTACGTC. This encodes CASSLALGSHEQYV.